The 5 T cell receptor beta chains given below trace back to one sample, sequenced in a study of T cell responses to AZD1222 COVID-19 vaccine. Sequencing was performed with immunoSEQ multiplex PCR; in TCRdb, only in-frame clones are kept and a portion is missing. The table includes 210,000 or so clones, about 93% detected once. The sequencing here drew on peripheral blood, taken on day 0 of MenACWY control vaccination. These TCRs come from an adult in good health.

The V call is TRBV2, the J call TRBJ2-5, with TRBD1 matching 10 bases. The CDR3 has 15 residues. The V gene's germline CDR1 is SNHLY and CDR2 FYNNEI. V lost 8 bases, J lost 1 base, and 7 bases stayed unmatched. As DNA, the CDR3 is TGTGCCAGCTTTGGACAGGGGGGTCCCCAAGAGACCCAGTACTTC. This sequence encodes CASFGQGGPQETQYF.

This chain's CDR3 is CASSLGGRPSPLHF. DNA of the CDR3: TGCGCCAGCAGCTTGGGGGGCAGACCATCACCCCTCCACTTT. This chain joins TRBV5-1 and TRBJ1-6, with D maybe TRBD1 (5 bases). The CDR3 contains 14 residues. CDR1 is SGHRS, CDR2 YFSETQ, per germline. V was shortened by 0 bases and J by 10 bases, with 11 bases between the two germline ends.

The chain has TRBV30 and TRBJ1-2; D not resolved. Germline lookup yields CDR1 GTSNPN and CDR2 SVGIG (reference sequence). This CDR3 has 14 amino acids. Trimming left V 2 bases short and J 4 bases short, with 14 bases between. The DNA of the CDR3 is TGTGCCTGGAGTCCTATGGGTCTCCCCTATGGCTACACCTTC. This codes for CAWSPMGLPYGYTF.

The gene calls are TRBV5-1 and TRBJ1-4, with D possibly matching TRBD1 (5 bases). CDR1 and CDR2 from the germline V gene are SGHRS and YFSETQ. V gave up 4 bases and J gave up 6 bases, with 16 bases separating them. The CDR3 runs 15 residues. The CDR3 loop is CASSPRGLGDEKLFF. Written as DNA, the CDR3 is TGCGCCAGCAGCCCCCGGGGCCTGGGGGATGAAAAACTGTTTTTT.

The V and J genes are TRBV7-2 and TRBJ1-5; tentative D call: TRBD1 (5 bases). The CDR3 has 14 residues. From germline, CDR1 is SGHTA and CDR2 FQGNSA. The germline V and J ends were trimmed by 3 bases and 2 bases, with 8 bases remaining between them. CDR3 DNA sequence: TGTGCCAGCAGCTTCTCGGGGGGCAATCAGCCCCAGCATTTT. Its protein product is CASSFSGGNQPQHF.